The rows below give T cell receptor beta chains drawn from one sample of a study of vaccination effects on CD4 cells after COVID-19. Their specific antigens are unknown. Profiled with immunoSEQ multiplex PCR; TCRdb holds only in-frame clones, not every one. The sample lists tens of thousands of clones; more than 75% were seen once. The sample consisted of CD4+ T cells from PBMCs cultured with HIV peptides, taken before COVID-19 vaccination. The receptors stem from a human donor who had a prior SARS-CoV-2 infection. Each CDR3 is given with its conserved first and last residue. The D gene is left open where the match is weak. Expanded clones get a size class; other rows say once, few or many, or leave the size out.

CASSMGLAGGSDTQYF,TGTGCCAGCAGCATGGGACTAGCGGGGGGATCAGATACGCAGTATTTT,-,TRBJ2-3,TRBD2,TRBV13
CASSQGTAFRTHEAFF,TGTGCCAGCAGCCAAGGGACAGCCTTTCGAACCCATGAAGCTTTCTTT,-,TRBJ1-1,-,TRBV4-2
CASSVPSLGTDTQYF,TGTGCCAGCAGCGTACCATCTCTCGGCACAGATACGCAGTATTTT,-,TRBJ2-3,-,TRBV11-1
CASSQEGGTPYGYTF,TGCGCCAGCAGCCAAGAAGGCGGGACGCCCTATGGCTACACCTTC,-,TRBJ1-2,-,TRBV4-1
CASSHDGSYPSTDTQYF,TGTGCCAGCAGCCATGATGGTTCTTATCCTAGCACAGATACGCAGTATTTT,-,TRBJ2-3,-,TRBV5-4
CASSLGENTEAFF,TGTGCCAGCAGTTTAGGGGAGAACACTGAAGCTTTCTTT,few,TRBJ1-1,-,TRBV27
CASGQAFSGDTEAFF,TGTGCCAGCGGACAGGCTTTTTCAGGGGACACTGAAGCTTTCTTT,-,TRBJ1-1,TRBD1,TRBV19
CASSMSPITSFFTDTQYF,TGTGCCAGTAGTATGAGCCCAATCACTAGCTTTTTCACAGATACGCAGTATTTT,-,TRBJ2-3,-,TRBV19
CASRNGGVNEQFF,TGTGCCAGCAGGAACGGGGGGGTCAATGAGCAGTTCTTC,-,TRBJ2-1,TRBD2,TRBV3-1/TRBV3-2
CATAGPGGTDTQYF,TGTGCCACCGCGGGACCCGGGGGCACAGATACGCAGTATTTT,-,TRBJ2-3,-,TRBV6-5
CASSKDRLSYEQYF,TGTGCCAGCAGTAAGGACAGGCTCTCCTACGAGCAGTACTTC,-,TRBJ2-7,TRBD1,TRBV6-5
CASSSSGRPRNEQFF,TGTGCCAGCAGCTCGAGCGGGAGACCGCGGAATGAGCAGTTCTTC,-,TRBJ2-1,-,TRBV21-1
CAISESRGVYGYTF,TGTGCCATCAGTGAGTCGAGAGGAGTCTATGGCTACACCTTC,few,TRBJ1-2,-,TRBV10-3
CASSVGAPYEQYF,TGTGCCAGCAGCGTGGGGGCCCCCTACGAGCAGTACTTC,-,TRBJ2-7,-,TRBV5-4
CASSLRYTSTDTQYF,TGTGCCAGCAGCTTAAGGTATACTAGCACAGATACGCAGTATTTT,-,TRBJ2-3,-,TRBV7-8